This T cell receptor (beta chain) was identified during a study of shared clonotypes between healthy human individuals. On the study more broadly: Per donor, CD8 memory used one plate, CD8 naive used two, CD4 memory used three and CD4 naive used three.

Regarding this clone: The antigen remains unidentified.

Investigators spread the genomic DNA of each subset evenly over several immunoSEQ plates. Using immunoSEQ multiplex PCR, the repertoire was profiled, and TCRdb retains in-frame clones only, with some absent. The data show approximately 1.1 million clones, with approximately 80% seen just once and approximately 0.56% held by the top ten. Overall study results and limits: Relative to memory subsets, naive subsets generally showed larger estimated richness.

CDR3 length equals 15 residues. Germline CDR1 reads GTSNPN; CDR2 reads SVGIG (reference sequence). Trimming pared 3 bases from V and 3 bases from J, leaving 18 bases between. Naive CD4+ cells were CD45RA-selected; the remaining cells were memory. Sequencing was carried out using memory CD4+ T cells from PBMCs. This sample's subset: CD45RA-negative fraction. The sequence derives from a man between 18 and 35 years old in good health. Some clones in this sample may be carry-over from other donors' samples. J is TRBJ2-7 and V is TRBV30; D remains unclear. The CDR3 loop is CAWSSLGGPYYEQYF. CDR3 nucleotide sequence: TGTGCCTGGAGCTCGCTGGGTGGACCCTACTACGAGCAGTACTTC.